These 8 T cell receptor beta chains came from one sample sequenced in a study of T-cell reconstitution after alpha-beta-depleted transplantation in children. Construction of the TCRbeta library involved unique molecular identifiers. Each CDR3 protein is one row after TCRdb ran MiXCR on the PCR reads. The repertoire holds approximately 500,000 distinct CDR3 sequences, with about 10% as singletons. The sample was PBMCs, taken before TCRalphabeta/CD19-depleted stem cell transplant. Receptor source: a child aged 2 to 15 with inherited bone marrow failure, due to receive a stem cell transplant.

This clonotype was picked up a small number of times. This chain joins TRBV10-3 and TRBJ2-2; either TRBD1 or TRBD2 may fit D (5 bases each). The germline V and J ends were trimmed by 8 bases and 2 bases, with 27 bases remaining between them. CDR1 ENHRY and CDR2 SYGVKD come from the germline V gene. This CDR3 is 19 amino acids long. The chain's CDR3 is CAILDSPVPFGINTGELFF. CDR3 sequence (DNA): TGTGCCATCCTCGACAGTCCCGTTCCCTTCGGGATAAACACCGGGGAGCTGTTTTTT.

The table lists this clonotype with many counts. The CDR3 DNA is TGTGCCAGCAGCTTAAGGCCCACGGGAGCCGATACGCAGTATTTT. This codes for CASSLRPTGADTQYF. This sequence joins TRBV7-2 and TRBJ2-3, with D possibly TRBD2 on 6 matching bases. With 2 bases removed from V and 6 bases from J, the gap between germline ends came to 15 bases. The CDR3 extends over 15 amino acids. The germline CDR1 and CDR2 sequences are SGHTA and FQGNSA.

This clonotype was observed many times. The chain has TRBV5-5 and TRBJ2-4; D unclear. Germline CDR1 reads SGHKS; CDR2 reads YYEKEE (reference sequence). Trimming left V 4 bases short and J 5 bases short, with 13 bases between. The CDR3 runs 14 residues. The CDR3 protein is CASSQEFFQNIQYF. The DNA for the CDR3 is TGTGCCAGCAGCCAGGAGTTTTTCCAAAACATTCAGTACTTC.

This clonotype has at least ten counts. The CDR3 DNA reads as TGCGCCAGCAGCTTGGACCCTAGCGGGGGAGATACGCAGTATTTT. This gives the protein CASSLDPSGGDTQYF. The chain has TRBV5-1 and TRBJ2-3; 10 nucleotides agree with TRBD2. V lost 0 bases to trimming and J lost 5 bases; unmatched junction nucleotides: 3. This CDR3 has 15 residues. The V gene's germline CDR1 is SGHRS and CDR2 YFSETQ.

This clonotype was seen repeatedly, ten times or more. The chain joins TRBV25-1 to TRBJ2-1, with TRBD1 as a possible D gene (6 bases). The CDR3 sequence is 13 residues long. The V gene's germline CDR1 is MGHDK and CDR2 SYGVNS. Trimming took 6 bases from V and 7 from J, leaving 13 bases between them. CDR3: CASSETGFNEQFF. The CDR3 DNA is TGTGCCAGCAGCGAAACAGGGTTTAATGAGCAGTTCTTC.

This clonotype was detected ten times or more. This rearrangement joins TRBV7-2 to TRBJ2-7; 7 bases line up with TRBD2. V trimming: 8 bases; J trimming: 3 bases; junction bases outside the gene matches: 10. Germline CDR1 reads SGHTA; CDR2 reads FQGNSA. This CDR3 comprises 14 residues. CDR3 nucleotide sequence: TGTGCCAGCTTACGGACTAGTCATAGCTACGAGCAGTACTTC. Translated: CASLRTSHSYEQYF.

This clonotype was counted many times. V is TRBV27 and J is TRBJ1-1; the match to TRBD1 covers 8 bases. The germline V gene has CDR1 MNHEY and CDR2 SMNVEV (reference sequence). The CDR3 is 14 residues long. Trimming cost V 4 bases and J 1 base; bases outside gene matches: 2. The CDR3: CASSSGTGNTEAFF. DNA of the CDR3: TGTGCCAGCAGTTCCGGGACAGGGAACACTGAAGCTTTCTTT.

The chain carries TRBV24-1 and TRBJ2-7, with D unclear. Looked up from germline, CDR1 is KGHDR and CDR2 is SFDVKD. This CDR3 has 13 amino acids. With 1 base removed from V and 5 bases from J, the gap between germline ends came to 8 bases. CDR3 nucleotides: TGTGCCACCAGTGATTTTGGTTCCCACGAGCAGTACTTC. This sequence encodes CATSDFGSHEQYF.